These T cell receptor beta chains were read from a single sample in a study of CD8 T cells in Susac syndrome. TCRdb re-called the immunoSEQ multiplex PCR reads with MiXCR, one entry per CDR3 protein. The data hold around 160,000 distinct CDR3 sequences, with about 93% observed a single time. The sequenced sample was CD4+ T cells from PBMCs. Source of these receptors: a human donor in good health. The CDR3 runs from the conserved cysteine through the conserved F or W. The D gene is left open where the match is weak. Clone size is given for some rows only: seen once, a few or many times, or a class if the clone is expanded.

CDR3 length: 16
D gene: TRBD2
V gene: TRBV20-1
clone size: NA
J gene: TRBJ2-1
CDR3 protein: CSAHSSGGSTYNEQFF
CDR3 DNA: TGCAGTGCTCACTCTAGCGGGGGGTCCACCTACAATGAGCAGTTCTTC

CDR3 length: 17
D gene: TRBD2
V gene: TRBV20-1
clone size: NA
J gene: TRBJ2-5
CDR3 protein: CSATSGLAGLRQETQYF
CDR3 DNA: TGCAGTGCTACCTCTGGACTAGCGGGGTTACGCCAAGAGACCCAGTACTTC

CDR3 length: 11
D gene: TRBD2
V gene: TRBV20-1
clone size: NA
J gene: TRBJ2-1
CDR3 protein: CSARGVNEQFF
CDR3 DNA: TGCAGCGCGCGGGGGGTGAATGAGCAGTTCTTC

CDR3 length: 12
D gene: NA
V gene: TRBV12-3/TRBV12-4
clone size: NA
J gene: TRBJ1-5
CDR3 protein: CASSFSTEPQHF
CDR3 DNA: TGTGCCAGCAGTTTCAGTACAGAGCCCCAGCATTTT

CDR3 length: 14
D gene: NA
V gene: TRBV2
clone size: NA
J gene: TRBJ2-5
CDR3 protein: CASSLGLLQETQYF
CDR3 DNA: TGTGCCAGCAGCCTAGGACTACTGCAAGAGACCCAGTACTTC

CDR3 length: 17
D gene: NA
V gene: TRBV14
clone size: NA
J gene: TRBJ1-1
CDR3 protein: CASSQERVRRLNTEAFF
CDR3 DNA: TGTGCCAGCAGCCAAGAAAGGGTACGGCGATTGAACACTGAAGCTTTCTTT

CDR3 length: 15
D gene: NA
V gene: TRBV6-1
clone size: NA
J gene: TRBJ1-4
CDR3 protein: CASSRDPATNEKLFF
CDR3 DNA: TGTGCCAGCAGCCGGGACCCAGCAACTAATGAAAAACTGTTTTTT

CDR3 length: 16
D gene: TRBD1
V gene: TRBV20-1
clone size: NA
J gene: TRBJ2-7
CDR3 protein: CSAATGQGGGSYEQYF
CDR3 DNA: TGCAGTGCCGCCACGGGACAGGGTGGAGGATCCTACGAGCAGTACTTC

CDR3 length: 14
D gene: NA
V gene: TRBV14
clone size: NA
J gene: TRBJ1-6
CDR3 protein: CASSPWTENSPLHF
CDR3 DNA: TGTGCCAGCAGCCCCTGGACAGAGAATTCACCCCTCCACTTT

CDR3 length: 13
D gene: NA
V gene: TRBV10-3
clone size: NA
J gene: TRBJ1-2
CDR3 protein: CAILAQGANGYTF
CDR3 DNA: TGTGCCATTTTAGCACAGGGAGCTAATGGCTACACCTTC

CDR3 length: 14
D gene: NA
V gene: TRBV5-1
clone size: few
J gene: TRBJ2-7
CDR3 protein: CASSFGGASYEQYF
CDR3 DNA: TGTGCCAGCAGTTTCGGCGGGGCCTCCTACGAGCAGTACTTC

CDR3 length: 15
D gene: NA
V gene: TRBV5-1
clone size: NA
J gene: TRBJ1-2
CDR3 protein: CASSLEGGLNYGYTF
CDR3 DNA: TGCGCCAGCAGCTTGGAAGGAGGACTGAATTATGGCTACACCTTC

CDR3 length: 15
D gene: TRBD1
V gene: TRBV5-1
clone size: NA
J gene: TRBJ1-6
CDR3 protein: CASSFLGQGNSPLHF
CDR3 DNA: TGCGCCAGCAGTTTTCTCGGACAGGGAAATTCACCCCTCCACTTT

CDR3 length: 13
D gene: NA
V gene: TRBV29-1
clone size: NA
J gene: TRBJ1-5
CDR3 protein: CSVGRAGNQPQHF
CDR3 DNA: TGCAGCGTTGGGAGGGCGGGCAATCAGCCCCAGCATTTT

CDR3 length: 14
D gene: NA
V gene: TRBV7-3
clone size: NA
J gene: TRBJ2-4
CDR3 protein: CASSLGSGPMIQYF
CDR3 DNA: TGTGCCAGCAGCTTAGGGTCCGGCCCAATGATTCAGTACTTC

CDR3 length: 12
D gene: NA
V gene: TRBV29-1
clone size: NA
J gene: TRBJ2-5
CDR3 protein: CSVDGGRETQYF
CDR3 DNA: TGCAGCGTTGATGGTGGGAGAGAGACCCAGTACTTC